This T cell receptor beta chain stems from a study of T cells expressing NK-cell markers. At the level of the study: It was from sorted CD3+CD56+NKG2C+, CD3+CD56+NKG2C- and CD3+CD56-NKG2C+ T cells that TCR beta repertoires came.

TCRdb re-called the 5' RACE reads and catalogs CDR3 proteins one per entry, DNA excluded. In total, the table holds a few hundred thousand distinct CDR3 sequences. General study results and limits: One observes that, in a handful of donors, these clonotypes were also the leading ones within the CD3+CD56-NKG2C+ fraction.

A remark on this clonotype: The target antigen is unknown.

CDR3 length: 15 amino acids. Germline V CDR1 and CDR2: SGHNT, YENEEA. Specimen: blood T cells: a sorted CD56 or NKG2C T cell subset, CD4+ or CD8+ T cells, or bulk PBMC T cells (not recorded which). The sequence came from a man aged 18-75 years in good health. The chain joins TRBV11-3 to TRBJ2-2; the TCRdb D gene call, TRBD2, has no DNA to confirm it. Here the CDR3 reads CASSLAAGGTGELFF.